These 32 T cell receptor beta chains came from one sample sequenced in a study of T cell clonality in common variable immunodeficiency. Study findings and constraints: Reportedly, TCR beta sequences from common variable immunodeficiency showed fewer deletions and N-nucleotide insertions.

Method: immunoSEQ multiplex PCR; TCRdb's copy keeps in-frame clones and lacks some. Observed in the sample are about 7,300 clones, none of them singletons. No cognate antigen is known for these TCRs. Sequencing was carried out using peripheral blood mononuclear cells. These receptors all stem from a human donor with common variable immunodeficiency.

This clone showed up many times. The read stops 3 residues short of the end of the CDR3; the missing end is completed from the germline J gene. The chain recombines TRBV12-3 or TRBV12-4 with TRBJ2-1, with 8 bases fitting TRBD1. J was trimmed by 5 bases and V by 2 bases; bases with no gene match: 14. This CDR3 has 18 residues. The DNA read from the CDR3 is TGTGCCAGCAGTTTAACCTCCGTCGGGGACAGGTACAACAATGAG. It translates to CASSLTSVGDRYNNE. The entire CDR3 protein reads CASSLTSVGDRYNNEQFF.

This clone was recorded a few times. The sequenced fragment ends 3 residues before the CDR3 boundary, so the rest is inferred from the germline J gene. This sequence joins TRBV7-6 and TRBJ2-7; D not resolved. V was cut by 6 bases and J by 5 bases, with 17 bases left in between. The CDR3 runs to 14 residues. Germline CDR1 is SGHVS and CDR2 is FNYEAQ. CDR3 DNA, as far as it was read: TGTGCCAGCAGTCTCGACGACTCCTATAACGAG. Residues: CASSLDDSYNE. In full, the CDR3 reads CASSLDDSYNEQYF.

This clone has a count of ten or more. The DNA ends 3 residues before the CDR3 does, and the rest of the CDR3 is filled in from the germline J gene. The rearrangement uses TRBV6-4 and TRBJ1-6, with TRBD1 matching 7 bases. The CDR3 runs to 14 residues. V shed 10 bases, J shed 10 bases, and the junction held 13 bases outside the gene matches. The germline V gene has CDR1 MRHNA and CDR2 SNTAGT. CDR3 DNA, as far as it was read: TGTGCCACTAGGGACAGTTCGGTTGGATCACCC. It yields the protein CATRDSSVGSP. The full CDR3 sequence reads CATRDSSVGSPLHF.

In its sample, this clone was seen a few times. A junction end diverges from the germline sequence, so it may reflect a read error. From the germline J gene comes the end of the CDR3, since the read stops 3 residues before it. Other DNA sequences of this sample code for an identical CDR3. The chain joins TRBV7-6 to TRBJ2-3; no firm D call. This CDR3 contains 13 residues. Germline assignment: CDR1 SGHVS and CDR2 FNYEAQ. The covered CDR3 bases are TGCGCCAGCAGCTTGGGCTACTTTGATACG. Residues: CASSLGYFDT. The complete CDR3 sequence is CASSLGYFDTQYF.

This clone rates as medium-sized (0.01 to 0.1%). The CDR3 extends 3 residues past the end of the read, so its final part is completed from the germline J gene. J is TRBJ2-7 and V is TRBV20-1, with TRBD2 matching 8 bases. V dropped 7 bases and J dropped 5; count of bases not matched to a gene: 10. The CDR3 totals 13 residues. Germline V gene data show CDR1 as DFQATT and CDR2 as SNEGSKA (reference sequence). The covered CDR3 bases are TGCAGTGTTTACGGGGGGGGCCCCCACGAG. It yields the protein CSVYGGGPHE. The whole CDR3 protein is CSVYGGGPHEQYF.

This clone was found a few times. One end of the junction is discordant with germline, which a read error may explain. The observed sequence ends 3 residues before the CDR3 terminus, with the missing tail filled in from the germline J gene. J is TRBJ2-3 and V is TRBV7-7; 7 positions match TRBD1. In germline, CDR1 is SSHAT, CDR2 FNYEAQ (reference sequence). This CDR3 region has 15 residues. The CDR3 here is CASSRQGKPTDTQYF. The sequenced part of the CDR3 DNA is TGTGCTAGCAGCCGACAGGGAAAACCCACAGATACG.

This clone was found many times. The CDR3 is cut off 3 residues early in the read; its end comes from the germline J gene. The chain employs TRBV10-3 and TRBJ2-7; tentative D call: TRBD2 (6 bases). Germline CDR1 ENHRY, CDR2 SYGVKD. CDR3 length: 14 residues. Trimming removed 2 bases from V and 2 bases from J, with 10 bases in between. Partial CDR3 DNA: TGTGCCATCAGTGAGGGGACTCTTACCTACGAG. The encoded protein is CAISEGTLTYE. The complete CDR3 protein is CAISEGTLTYEQYF.

This clone was detected only a few times. The CDR3 goes on 3 residues after the read ends, and that part is filled in from the germline J gene. The J gene is TRBJ2-7, the V gene TRBV5-1, with TRBD1 identical over 7 bases. Germline V CDR1 and CDR2: SGHRS, YFSETQ. The ends lost 4 bases at V and 6 bases at J; junction bases unmatched: 10. CDR3 length equals 14 residues. CDR3 loop: CASSPDIQGSEQYF. The sequenced CDR3 bases are TGCGCCAGCAGCCCGGATATACAGGGGAGCGAG.

Here the CDR3 reads CASSLLQGPDTQYF. The CDR3 bases that were read are TGTGCCAGCAGCTTACTACAGGGACCAGATACG. V and J are TRBV7-9 and TRBJ2-3; tentative D call: TRBD1 (6 bases). The CDR3 is cut off 3 residues early in the read; its end comes from the germline J gene. Germline V gene sequence: CDR1 SEHNR, CDR2 FQNEAQ (reference sequence). This CDR3 has 14 residues. V lost 2 bases and J 4 bases, leaving 10 bases between the germline ends. Full variable domain (outside the CDR3, taken from reference TRBV7-9 and TRBJ2-3): DTGVSQNPRHKITKRGQNVTFRCDPISEHNRLYWYRQTLGQGPEFLTYFQNEAQLEKSRLLSDRFSAERPKGSFSTLEIQRTEQGDSAMYLCASSLLQGPDTQYFGPGTRLTVL.

This clone is classed as medium-sized. The CDR3: CASSRKEGGISVGEQYF. The CDR3 DNA, read in part, is TGTGCCAGCAGCCGGAAGGAGGGTGGAATCTCCGTCGGCGAG. J is TRBJ2-7 and V is TRBV14, with TRBD2 as a possible D gene (6 bases). The CDR3 end is not reached by the read, which stops 3 residues before it; the germline J gene fills it in. Germline V CDR1 and CDR2: SGHDN, FVKESK. The CDR3 is 17 amino acids. Trimming pared 4 bases from V and 6 bases from J, leaving 25 bases between.

This clone was counted only a few times. Coverage ceases 3 residues before the CDR3 finishes, and the germline J gene fills in the end. The V gene is TRBV7-8, the J gene TRBJ2-7; 8 bases are shared with TRBD2. The CDR3 is 15 amino acids. Germline CDR1 SGHVS, CDR2 FQNEAQ. Trimming cost V 5 bases and J 2 bases; bases outside gene matches: 8. CDR3 loop: CASSRRLAQTYEQYF. Incomplete CDR3 DNA: TGTGCCAGCAGCCGCAGACTAGCGCAGACCTACGAG. Full variable domain (missing parts from reference TRBV7-8 and TRBJ2-7): GAGVSQSPRYKVAKRGQDVALRCDPISGHVSLFWYQQALGQGPEFLTYFQNEAQLDKSGLPSDRFFAERPEGSVSTLKIQRTQQEDSAVYLCASSRRLAQTYEQYFGPGTRLTVT.

The table lists this clone with a few counts. Read data end 3 residues before the CDR3 end; the end is taken from the germline J gene. The V call is TRBV19, the J call TRBJ1-1, with 9 nucleotides matching TRBD1. This CDR3 is 13 amino acids long. With V trimmed by 4 bases and J by 7 bases, 4 bases remained unmatched. Germline CDR1 and CDR2: LNHDA and SQIVND (reference sequence). CDR3 protein: CASSTGTGLEAFF. Incomplete CDR3 DNA: TGTGCCAGTAGTACTGGGACAGGGCTTGAA. Looking up the rest from reference TRBV19 and TRBJ1-1 gives the full variable domain: DGGITQSPKYLFRKEGQNVTLSCEQNLNHDAMYWYRQDPGQGLRLIYYSQIVNDFQKGDIAEGYSVSREKKESFPLTVTSAQKNPTAFYLCASSTGTGLEAFFGQGTRLTVV.

Concerning this clone itself: With the read ending 3 residues before the CDR3 end, the germline J gene is used to fill in that end. The rearrangement uses TRBV2 and TRBJ1-2; 7 bases match TRBD1. The CDR3 totals 15 residues. CDR1 and CDR2 from the germline V gene are SNHLY and FYNNEI. V shed 1 base, J shed 4 bases, and the junction held 6 bases outside the gene matches. The covered CDR3 bases are TGTGCCAGCAGTGAAGGACAGGGTTTCGGCTATGGC. Its protein is CASSEGQGFGYG. From start to end, the CDR3 is CASSEGQGFGYGYTF.

This clone has just a few counts. The read gets to within 3 residues of the CDR3 end, and the germline J gene fills in the rest. The chain uses TRBV7-9 and TRBJ2-2; 8 nucleotides match TRBD2. The V gene's germline CDR1 is SEHNR and CDR2 FQNEAQ (reference sequence). The J segment lost 7 bases and the V segment lost 4 bases, leaving 2 bases of the junction unmatched. The CDR3 has 13 amino acids. The CDR3 DNA, read in part, is TGTGCCAGCAGCTCGGGGACTAGCGGGGAG. Protein: CASSSGTSGE. Given in full, the CDR3 is CASSSGTSGELFF.

This clone was seen repeatedly, ten times or more. From the germline J gene comes the end of the CDR3, since the read stops 3 residues before it. The chain carries TRBV5-1 and TRBJ1-1; D gene unclear. CDR1 and CDR2 (germline): SGHRS, YFSETQ. Deletions cut 0 bases from V and 3 bases from J, with 12 bases between. The CDR3 has 15 residues. The CDR3 bases that were read are TGCGCCAGCAGCTTGGCCGGGGAGGGCTACACTGAA. Translated, it gives CASSLAGEGYTE. The entire CDR3 sequence reads CASSLAGEGYTEAFF.

This clone was counted a few times. From the germline J gene comes the end of the CDR3, since the read stops 3 residues before it. The chain uses TRBV7-3 and TRBJ2-1; D is possibly TRBD2 (5 bases). Trimming shortened V by 0 bases and J by 7 bases, and 7 bases separated the two germline ends. The germline gives CDR1 SGHTA, CDR2 FQGTGA. The length of the CDR3 is 13 residues. The CDR3 loop reads CASSLTGENEQFF. Partial CDR3 DNA: TGTGCCAGCAGCTTAACCGGGGAGAATGAG.

By share of the sample, this clone is medium-sized. The read terminates 3 residues ahead of where the CDR3 ends, so the germline J gene completes it. V usage is TRBV19 and J usage is TRBJ2-2, with D perhaps TRBD1 (5 bases). Trimming took 7 bases from V and 6 from J, leaving 12 bases between them. Germline V gene lookup returns CDR1 LNHDA and CDR2 SQIVND (reference sequence). CDR3 length: 13 amino acids. The CDR3 bases that were read are TGTGCCAGTAATGGGGCCGCGGCCGGGGAG. Its translation: CASNGAAAGE. From start to end, the CDR3 is CASNGAAAGELFF.

This clone was seen ten or more times. Coverage ceases 3 residues before the CDR3 finishes, and the germline J gene fills in the end. V is TRBV18 and J is TRBJ2-4, with 8 bases aligning to TRBD1. Germline V gene lookup returns CDR1 KGHSH and CDR2 LQKENI. This CDR3 spans 14 amino acids. The trim removed 2 bases at V and 6 bases at J, leaving 3 bases unmatched. The CDR3 here is CASSPGDRGNIQYF. The CDR3 bases that were read are TGTGCCAGCTCACCAGGAGACAGGGGAAACATT.

This clone was found many times. The CDR3 end falls 3 residues outside the read, so it is completed with the germline J gene. The chain couples TRBV27 to TRBJ2-1; 10 bases agree with TRBD2. CDR1 and CDR2 from the germline V gene are MNHEY and SMNVEV (reference sequence). The CDR3 is 16 residues long. J was trimmed by 0 bases and V by 5 bases; bases with no gene match: 4. The CDR3 loop is CASSAASGSSYNEQFF. Partial CDR3 DNA: TGTGCCAGCAGTGCGGCTAGCGGGAGCTCCTACAATGAG.

By proportion, this clone is medium-sized. The read ends 3 residues early relative to the CDR3; the germline J gene fills the gap. The chain joins TRBV20-1 to TRBJ2-1; the match to TRBD2 covers 8 bases. Germline trimming cut 5 bases from V and 1 base from J; bases unmatched to any gene: 4. The germline gives CDR1 DFQATT, CDR2 SNEGSKA (reference sequence). The CDR3 contains 14 residues. CDR3: CSADSGRSYNEQFF. The CDR3 bases that were read are TGCAGTGCTGACAGCGGGAGATCCTACAATGAG.

About this clone itself: Sequencing ends 3 residues short of the CDR3 end; the germline J gene provides the rest. This rearrangement joins TRBV30 to TRBJ1-3; 7 nucleotides line up with TRBD1. V lost 2 bases, J lost 0 bases, and 4 bases stayed unmatched. CDR1 GTSNPN and CDR2 SVGIG come from the germline V gene (reference sequence). CDR3 length equals 15 residues. The sequenced part of the CDR3 DNA is TGTGCCTGGAGTCGGGACAGCGGCTCTGGAAACACC. Translated: CAWSRDSGSGNT. The whole CDR3 sequence reads CAWSRDSGSGNTIYF.

On this clone itself: The DNA ends 3 residues before the CDR3 does, and the rest of the CDR3 is filled in from the germline J gene. The chain has TRBV7-9 and TRBJ2-1; 13 bases agree with TRBD2. V trimming: 1 base; J trimming: 9 bases; junction bases outside the gene matches: 3. Per germline, CDR1 SEHNR and CDR2 FQNEAQ (reference sequence). This CDR3 spans 15 amino acids. CDR3 sequence: CASSLEGTSGTEQFF. The DNA read from the CDR3 is TGTGCCAGCAGCTTAGAGGGGACTAGCGGGACTGAG.

About this clone itself: Coverage ceases 3 residues before the CDR3 finishes, and the germline J gene fills in the end. The rearrangement joins TRBV18 to TRBJ1-5, with a tentative D call TRBD1 (5 bases). Looked up from germline, CDR1 is KGHSH and CDR2 is LQKENI. Trimming stripped 2 bases from V and 7 bases from J, with 12 bases between. The CDR3 has 14 residues. The CDR3 DNA, read in part, is TGTGCCAGCTCACCAAATCAGGGAGACCAGCCC. This codes for CASSPNQGDQP. The entire CDR3 protein is CASSPNQGDQPQHF. Using reference TRBV18 and TRBJ1-5 for the parts outside the CDR3, the full variable domain is NAGVMQNPRHLVRRRGQEARLRCSPMKGHSHVYWYRQLPEEGLKFMVYLQKENIIDESGMPKERFSAEFPKEGPSILRIQQVVRGDSAAYFCASSPNQGDQPQHFGDGTRLSIL.

Incomplete CDR3 DNA: TGTGCCAGCAGCCACCCCAGATCACCC. This sequence encodes CASSHPRSP. The whole CDR3 sequence is CASSHPRSPLHF. V and J are TRBV6-2 or TRBV6-3 and TRBJ1-6; D call uncertain. The read ends 3 residues shy of where the CDR3 ends; the end is completed using the germline J gene. Per the germline V gene, CDR1 is MNHEY and CDR2 is SVGEGT. Trimming took 6 bases from V and 10 from J, leaving 10 bases between them. The CDR3 consists of 12 residues.

By its share, this clone is medium-sized. From the germline J gene comes the end of the CDR3, since the read stops 3 residues before it. The genes are TRBV19 and TRBJ1-2; 7 bases fit TRBD1. Germline V gene lookup returns CDR1 LNHDA and CDR2 SQIVND (reference sequence). This CDR3 region has 16 residues. V dropped 3 bases and J dropped 4; count of bases not matched to a gene: 11. The covered CDR3 bases are TGTGCCAGTAGTATTTCGTCGGGACAGTTGATCTATGGC. Translating it yields CASSISSGQLIYG. The entire CDR3 protein reads CASSISSGQLIYGYTF.

As to this clone: With the read ending 3 residues before the CDR3 end, the germline J gene is used to fill in that end. The chain carries TRBV11-2 and TRBJ2-7, with D perhaps matching TRBD2 (6 bases). This CDR3 contains 14 residues. Germline-derived CDR1 and CDR2 are SGHAT and FQNNGV. Trimming pared 1 base from V and 2 bases from J, leaving 9 bases between. CDR3 amino acids: CASSLAGEPYEQYF. Partial CDR3 DNA: TGTGCCAGCAGCTTAGCGGGGGAGCCCTACGAG. The variable domain in full, completed from reference TRBV11-2 and TRBJ2-7, reads EAGVAQSPRYKIIEKRQSVAFWCNPISGHATLYWYQQILGQGPKLLIQFQNNGVVDDSQLPKDRFSAERLKGVDSTLKIQPAKLEDSAVYLCASSLAGEPYEQYFGPGTRLTVT.

This clone was seen a few times. The CDR3 extends 3 residues past the end of the read, so its final part is completed from the germline J gene. V and J are TRBV7-9 and TRBJ2-7; D is uncertain. V was pared by 2 bases and J by 3 bases, with 11 bases between. Germline V lookup: CDR1 SEHNR, CDR2 FQNEAQ (reference sequence). This CDR3 comprises 14 residues. CDR3 loop: CASSLTAANYEQYF. The part of the CDR3 DNA that was read is TGTGCCAGCAGCTTAACGGCGGCAAACTACGAG.

This clone was detected ten times or more. Sequencing ends 3 residues short of the CDR3 end; the germline J gene provides the rest. The chain has TRBV19 and TRBJ2-2; D possibly corresponds to TRBD1 (6 bases). Germline CDR1 reads LNHDA; CDR2 reads SQIVND (reference sequence). This CDR3 contains 11 residues. The DNA read from the CDR3 is TGTGCCAGTAGTGACAGGTCTACG. It translates to CASSDRST. The full CDR3 reads CASSDRSTLFF.

Ten or more counts support this clone. The CDR3 is cut off 3 residues early in the read; its end comes from the germline J gene. V is TRBV7-8 and J is TRBJ2-7, with no clear D. The CDR3 covers 12 residues. Germline values: CDR1 SGHVS, CDR2 FQNEAQ. V was pared by 5 bases and J by 6 bases, with 11 bases between. The part of the CDR3 DNA that was read is TGTGCCAGCAGCCTACCCGGTGGCGAG. Protein: CASSLPGGE. The whole CDR3 is CASSLPGGEQYF.

Only a few counts were recorded for this clone. The read halts 3 residues ahead of the CDR3 end, with the missing end drawn from the germline J gene. V gene TRBV18 combines with J gene TRBJ2-3, with 8 bases identical to TRBD2. The CDR3 has 15 amino acids. The V and J ends lost 3 bases and 5 bases, in that order; junction bases with no gene match: 7. Germline assignment: CDR1 KGHSH and CDR2 LQKENI. The CDR3 bases that were read are TGTGCCAGCTCACCTCAAGCGGGAGATGGAGATACG. It translates to CASSPQAGDGDT. The full-length CDR3 reads as CASSPQAGDGDTQYF.

This clone came up many times. The missing CDR3 end, 3 residues past where the read stops, is filled in from the germline J gene. The chain couples TRBV5-1 to TRBJ2-7, with a tentative D call TRBD1 (6 bases). CDR3 length equals 12 residues. The germline gives CDR1 SGHRS, CDR2 YFSETQ. The V end was cut by 5 bases, the J end by 6 bases, with 12 bases between. The CDR3 reads CASSSQGGEQYF. The sequenced part of the CDR3 DNA is TGCGCCAGCAGTTCACAGGGCGGCGAG.

This clone has a handful of counts. The read ends 3 residues before the CDR3 terminus; that terminus is restored from the germline J gene. The J gene is TRBJ2-5, the V gene TRBV7-2; D is perhaps TRBD2 (5 bases). Germline CDR1 reads SGHTA; CDR2 reads FQGNSA. This CDR3 has 15 residues. Trimming shortened V by 3 bases and J by 5 bases, and 16 bases separated the two germline ends. The CDR3 protein is CASSFNSGRGETQYF. The sequenced part of the CDR3 DNA is TGTGCCAGCAGCTTTAATAGTGGCCGAGGGGAGACC.